The clone carrying this TCR beta chain was found a few times. Trimming left V 4 bases short and J 8 bases short, with 20 bases between. Germline values: CDR1 MNHEY, CDR2 SVGEGT. The CDR3 has 15 residues. This sample was taken from a study of CDR3 diversity in severe acne. TCRdb processed the PCR reads anew with MiXCR; each CDR3 protein has one entry. The table shows about 93,000 distinct CDR3 sequences, with about half occurring only once. V usage is TRBV6-2 or TRBV6-3 and J usage is TRBJ1-2; the D is unclear. This receptor was identified in a male donor in good health, serving as a control. Sequencing was performed on blood. The CDR3: CASSLAGVDGRGYTF. CDR3 nucleotides: TGTGCCAGCAGTTTAGCCGGGGTAGATGGTAGAGGCTACACCTTC.